Below are 3 T cell receptor beta chains sequenced from a single sample in a study of blood T cell repertoires in COVID-19. TCRdb's table, derived via immunoSEQ multiplex PCR, lists solely in-frame clones and lacks some. The sample records about 83,000 clones, under 95% being singletons. Source material: peripheral blood. These receptors all come from a woman older than 75 with active or convalescent COVID-19.

Only one count was recorded for this clone. The chain is built from TRBV4-1 and TRBJ2-1; a weak D match, TRBD1 (5 bases). Trimming removed 0 bases at V and 8 bases at J, with 17 bases between. Germline CDR1 reads MGHRA; CDR2 reads YSYEKL. CDR3 length equals 16 residues. CDR3 coding DNA: TGCGCCAGCAGCCAAGATAGGATGCGTGGGGCCTATGAGCAGTTCTTC. Amino acids: CASSQDRMRGAYEQFF.

The chain couples TRBV7-9 to TRBJ2-1; 9 nucleotides match TRBD2. Germline V gives CDR1 SEHNR, CDR2 FQNEAQ (reference sequence). The J segment lost 5 bases and the V segment lost 5 bases, leaving 10 bases of the junction unmatched. CDR3 length: 16 amino acids. The CDR3 DNA reads TGTGCCAGCAGCCGAAGCTGGGCTAGCGGGGACAATGAGCAGTTCTTC. Its translation: CASSRSWASGDNEQFF. The whole variable domain, remainder taken from reference TRBV7-9 and TRBJ2-1, is DTGVSQNPRHKITKRGQNVTFRCDPISEHNRLYWYRQTLGQGPEFLTYFQNEAQLEKSRLLSDRFSAERPKGSFSTLEIQRTEQGDSAMYLCASSRSWASGDNEQFFGPGTRLTVL.

This chain links TRBV30 with TRBJ2-5, with D tentatively TRBD2 (5 bases). CDR3 length: 13 residues. The V and J ends lost 4 bases and 4 bases respectively, with 13 bases between them. The germline gives CDR1 GTSNPN, CDR2 SVGIG (reference sequence). CDR3 sequence: CAWTTTEVETQYF. CDR3 nucleotides: TGTGCCTGGACCACTACGGAGGTAGAGACCCAGTACTTC.